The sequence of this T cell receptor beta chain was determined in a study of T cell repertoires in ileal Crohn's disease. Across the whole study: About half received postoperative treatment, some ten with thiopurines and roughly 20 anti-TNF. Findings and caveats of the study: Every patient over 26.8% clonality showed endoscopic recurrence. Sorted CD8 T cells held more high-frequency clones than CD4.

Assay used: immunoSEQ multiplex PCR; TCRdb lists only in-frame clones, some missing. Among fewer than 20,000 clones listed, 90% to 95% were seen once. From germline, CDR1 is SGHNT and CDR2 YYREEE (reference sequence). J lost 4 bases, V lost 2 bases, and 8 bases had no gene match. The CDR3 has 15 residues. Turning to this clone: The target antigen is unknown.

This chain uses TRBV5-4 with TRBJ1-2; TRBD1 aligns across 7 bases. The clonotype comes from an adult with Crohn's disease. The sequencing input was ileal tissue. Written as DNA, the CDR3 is TGTGCCAGCAGCTTCCGGGACAGATTACTCTATGGCTACACCTTC. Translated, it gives CASSFRDRLLYGYTF.